This is a list of T cell receptor beta chains from one sample in a study of blood T cell repertoires in COVID-19. Clones were read by immunoSEQ multiplex PCR, and TCRdb kept only the in-frame ones, dropping some. Here the sample spans about 120,000 clones, around 89% being singletons. Sequencing was done on a sample of peripheral blood. The source of these receptors is a man between 65 and 85 years old with active or convalescent COVID-19. Both conserved end residues are part of each CDR3. Fields, in order: J gene, V gene, D gene, clone size, CDR3 protein, CDR3 DNA. D genes are given only for firm matches. Expanded clones get a size class; other rows say once, few or many, or leave the size out.

TRBJ2-2 TRBV24-1 TRBD2 . CATSDHSGRANGELFF TGTGCCACCAGTGACCATAGCGGGAGGGCCAACGGGGAGCTGTTTTTT
TRBJ2-7 TRBV18 TRBD1 . CASSPPGGSNEQYF TGTGCCAGCTCACCACCAGGGGGCTCGAACGAGCAGTACTTC
TRBJ2-1 TRBV7-7 . . CASSLGPAAHNEQFF TGTGCTAGCAGCTTAGGTCCGGCGGCCCACAATGAGCAGTTCTTC
TRBJ2-3 TRBV24-1 TRBD1 . CATSRTGRATDTQYF TGTGCCACCTCTCGGACAGGCAGAGCGACAGATACGCAGTATTTT
TRBJ2-6 TRBV11-1 TRBD1 many CASSSGQGFGANVLTF TGTGCCAGCAGCTCGGGACAGGGGTTTGGGGCCAACGTCCTGACTTTC
TRBJ1-5 TRBV7-2 TRBD1 . CASSRGQPNQPQHF TGTGCCAGCAGCCGGGGACAGCCCAATCAGCCCCAGCATTTT
TRBJ1-6 TRBV7-8 . . CASSNNGGGYSPLHF TGTGCCAGCAGCAACAATGGGGGGGGTTACTCACCCCTCCACTTT
TRBJ1-1 TRBV7-9 TRBD1 . CASSLAGGSTEAFF TGTGCCAGCAGCTTAGCAGGGGGCAGCACTGAAGCTTTCTTT
TRBJ1-2 TRBV5-1 TRBD1 few CASSPTGGADYGYTF TGCGCCAGCAGCCCAACAGGGGGCGCTGACTATGGCTACACCTTC
TRBJ2-6 TRBV30 . . CAWSVGGSGANVLTF TGTGCCTGGAGTGTCGGAGGCTCTGGGGCCAACGTCCTGACTTTC
TRBJ2-1 TRBV18 TRBD1 . CASSLETGLGEQFF TGTGCCAGCTCACTCGAGACAGGGCTCGGGGAGCAGTTCTTC
TRBJ2-7 TRBV11-2 TRBD2 . CASSFTGTSSYYEQYF TGTGCCAGCAGCTTTACCGGGACTAGTAGCTACTACGAGCAGTACTTC
TRBJ2-3 TRBV18 TRBD1 . CASSPLRTGGTDTQYF TGTGCCAGCTCACCACTGCGGACAGGGGGAACAGATACGCAGTATTTT
TRBJ2-7 TRBV30 . . CAWGRSRGGEQYF TGTGCCTGGGGCCGATCCAGGGGCGGGGAGCAGTACTTC
TRBJ2-7 TRBV7-6 TRBD1 . CASSLGSGTGGVGQYF TGTGCCAGCAGCTTAGGCTCCGGGACAGGGGGCGTCGGGCAGTACTTC
TRBJ2-7 TRBV7-2 TRBD2 . CASSLGSLAAYEQYF TGTGCCAGCAGCTTAGGGTCTCTAGCGGCCTACGAGCAGTACTTC
TRBJ2-1 TRBV7-9 TRBD2 . CASSPGLAENNEQFF TGTGCCAGCAGCCCGGGACTAGCGGAGAACAATGAGCAGTTCTTC
TRBJ2-3 TRBV19 TRBD2 . CASSNGEGRTDTQYF TGTGCCAGTAGTAATGGGGAGGGCCGAACAGATACGCAGTATTTT
TRBJ2-3 TRBV5-1 . . CASSFGGRGTDTQYF TGCGCCAGCAGCTTTGGTGGGAGAGGCACAGATACGCAGTATTTT
TRBJ2-5 TRBV9 TRBD2 . CASSPRGLAGALETQYF TGTGCCAGCAGCCCCCGGGGACTAGCGGGAGCTCTAGAGACCCAGTACTTC
TRBJ2-6 TRBV28 TRBD1 . CASRPSTGSVSGANVLTF TGTGCCAGCAGACCTTCGACAGGGTCCGTCTCTGGGGCCAACGTCCTGACTTTC
TRBJ2-7 TRBV6-1 TRBD1 once CASSETGAAEQYF TGTGCCAGCAGTGAAACAGGGGCCGCCGAGCAGTACTTC
TRBJ2-5 TRBV5-1 TRBD1 . CASSGGDRGVETQYF TGCGCCAGCAGCGGGGGGGACAGGGGCGTGGAGACCCAGTACTTC
TRBJ2-7 TRBV23-1 TRBD1 . CASSRGQGDSYEQYF TGCGCCAGCAGTCGAGGACAGGGGGACTCCTACGAGCAGTACTTC
TRBJ2-3 TRBV19 . few CASRTKGSGTDTQYF TGTGCCAGCCGGACGAAGGGCTCGGGGACAGATACGCAGTATTTT
TRBJ2-7 TRBV6-6 TRBD1 . CASSGTGLRNEQYF TGTGCCAGCAGCGGGACAGGGCTTCGGAACGAGCAGTACTTC
TRBJ2-6 TRBV5-1 TRBD1 . CASSPVTGAGANVLTF TGCGCCAGCAGCCCGGTGACAGGGGCCGGGGCCAACGTCCTGACTTTC
TRBJ2-7 TRBV28 TRBD2 . CASSLLTSGSDYEQYF TGTGCCAGCAGTTTATTGACCAGCGGGAGTGATTACGAGCAGTACTTC
TRBJ2-7 TRBV21-1 . . CASSKGEGRTGTYEQYF TGTGCCAGCAGCAAAGGGGAGGGTAGAACCGGGACCTACGAGCAGTACTTC
TRBJ2-7 TRBV28 . . CASSLGALSGPHEQYF TGTGCCAGCAGTTTGGGGGCCCTGTCGGGTCCCCACGAGCAGTACTTC
TRBJ2-3 TRBV2 . few CASRARGSTDTQYF TGTGCCAGCAGAGCCAGGGGTAGCACAGATACGCAGTATTTT
TRBJ1-2 TRBV3-1/TRBV3-2 . . CASSLGRPTNRGYTF TGTGCCAGCAGCCTTGGACGGCCGACTAATCGTGGCTACACCTTC